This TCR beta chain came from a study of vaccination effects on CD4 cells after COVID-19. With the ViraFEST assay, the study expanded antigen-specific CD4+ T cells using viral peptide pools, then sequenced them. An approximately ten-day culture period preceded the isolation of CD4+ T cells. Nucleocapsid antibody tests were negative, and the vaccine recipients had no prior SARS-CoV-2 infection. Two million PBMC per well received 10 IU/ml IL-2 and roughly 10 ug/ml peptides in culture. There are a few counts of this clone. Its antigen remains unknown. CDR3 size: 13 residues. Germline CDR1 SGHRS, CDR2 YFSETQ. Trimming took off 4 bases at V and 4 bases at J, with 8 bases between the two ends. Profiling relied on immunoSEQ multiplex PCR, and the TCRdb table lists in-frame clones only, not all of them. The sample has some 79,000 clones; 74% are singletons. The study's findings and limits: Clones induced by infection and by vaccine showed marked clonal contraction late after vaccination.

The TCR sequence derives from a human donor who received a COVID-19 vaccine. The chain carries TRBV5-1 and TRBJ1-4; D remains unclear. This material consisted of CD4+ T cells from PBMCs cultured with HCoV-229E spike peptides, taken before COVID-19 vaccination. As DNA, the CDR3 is TGCGCCAGCAGCGGAAACAATAATGAAAAACTGTTTTTT. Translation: CASSGNNNEKLFF.